Listed here are 27 T cell receptor beta chains from one sample, sequenced in a study of siplizumab effects on memory and regulatory T cells. Generated by immunoSEQ multiplex PCR, the TCRdb table keeps only in-frame clones and is missing some. The sample has 100,000 or so clones; just over 90% are singletons. Sequencing used Tregs sorted from blood. All receptors come from a human donor in good health.

This clone was recorded only once. V usage is TRBV15 and J usage is TRBJ1-1, with TRBD1 matching 9 bases. The germline V gene has CDR1 LNHNV and CDR2 YYDKDF (reference sequence). J lost 7 bases, V lost 0 bases, and 6 bases had no gene match. This CDR3 is built from 15 residues. CDR3 bases: TGTGCCACCAGCAGAGATAACAGGGGGCCATATGAAGCTTTCTTT. Protein: CATSRDNRGPYEAFF.

The chain recombines TRBV14 with TRBJ2-3; D is perhaps TRBD2 (6 bases). V shed 1 base and J shed 11 bases, with 10 bases lying between them. Germline CDR1 and CDR2: SGHDN and FVKESK. CDR3 length equals 12 residues. The CDR3 DNA follows: TGTGCCAGCAGCCAAGCCCTAGCGAAGCAGTATTTT. Encoded protein: CASSQALAKQYF.

This sequence joins TRBV28 and TRBJ2-3, with 9 bases fitting TRBD2. CDR3 length: 16 amino acids. Germline V gene data show CDR1 as MDHEN and CDR2 as SYDVKM. The V segment lost 4 bases and the J segment 2 bases; nucleotides outside the gene matches: 7. CDR3 sequence: CASSSRLAANTDTQYF. CDR3 nucleotides: TGTGCCAGCAGTTCCCGACTAGCGGCAAACACAGATACGCAGTATTTT.

The chain combines TRBV9 with TRBJ2-3; D is uncertain. V was clipped by 0 bases and J by 4 bases, with 3 bases between them. The CDR3 runs to 12 residues. Germline V gene lookup returns CDR1 SGDLS and CDR2 YYNGEE. This chain's CDR3 is CASSVDADTQYF. For the CDR3, the DNA is TGTGCCAGCAGCGTAGACGCAGATACGCAGTATTTT.

Here the CDR3 reads CASSEMVSGRAGADTQYF. The CDR3 region has the DNA TGTGCCAGCAGTGAAATGGTTAGCGGGAGGGCCGGGGCAGATACGCAGTATTTT. The rearrangement links TRBV6-1 to TRBJ2-3; TRBD2 matches 11 bases. V gave up 2 bases and J gave up 4 bases; unmatched junction bases: 11. CDR1 is MNHNS and CDR2 is SASEGT in the germline V gene. The CDR3 consists of 18 residues.

The V and J genes are TRBV6-1 and TRBJ1-1, with TRBD1 as a possible D gene (5 bases). This CDR3 is built from 14 residues. V was clipped by 2 bases and J by 11 bases, with 18 bases between them. The germline V gene encodes CDR1 MNHNS and CDR2 SASEGT. CDR3 in amino acids: CASSEMVLTGLAFF. The CDR3 nucleotides read TGTGCCAGCAGTGAAATGGTATTAACAGGACTCGCTTTCTTT.

The genes are TRBV18 and TRBJ2-2; 8 bases match TRBD2. CDR3 length equals 18 residues. V gave up 5 bases and J gave up 4 bases; unmatched junction bases: 15. Germline V gives CDR1 KGHSH, CDR2 LQKENI. CDR3 residues: CASSFLKKAGVGTGELFF. CDR3 DNA sequence: TGTGCCAGCTCATTCCTAAAAAAAGCGGGAGTAGGCACCGGGGAGCTGTTTTTT.

The rearrangement joins TRBV5-4 to TRBJ1-2; D may be TRBD1 (5 bases). Trimming shortened V by 0 bases and J by 7 bases, and 13 bases separated the two germline ends. The CDR3 sequence is 14 residues long. Germline values: CDR1 SGHNT, CDR2 YYREEE (reference sequence). This chain's CDR3 is CASSLGIGVVGYTF. Here the CDR3 DNA reads TGTGCCAGCAGCTTGGGTATAGGGGTCGTTGGCTACACCTTC. Full variable domain (missing parts from reference TRBV5-4 and TRBJ1-2): ETGVTQSPTHLIKTRGQQVTLRCSSQSGHNTVSWYQQALGQGPQFIFQYYREEENGRGNFPPRFSGLQFPNYSSELNVNALELDDSALYLCASSLGIGVVGYTFGSGTRLTVV.

This clone was counted a single time. The rearrangement links TRBV6-1 to TRBJ2-1; TRBD2 matches 8 bases. CDR3 length: 16 residues. The germline gives CDR1 MNHNS, CDR2 SASEGT. V shed 3 bases and J 2 bases; nucleotides not matched to a gene: 6. Written as DNA, the CDR3 is TGTGCCAGCAGTGACCGACTAGCGCAGGCCTACAATGAGCAGTTCTTC. Its protein is CASSDRLAQAYNEQFF.

This chain uses TRBV7-2 with TRBJ2-7; 8 positions match TRBD1. The V and J ends lost 5 bases and 4 bases, in that order; junction bases with no gene match: 7. The CDR3 sequence is 14 residues long. The germline CDR1 and CDR2 sequences are SGHTA and FQGNSA. Here the CDR3 DNA reads TGTGCCAGCAGCCAATATACAGGGGGGTACGAGCAGTACTTC. Its protein product is CASSQYTGGYEQYF.

This rearrangement joins TRBV25-1 to TRBJ1-4, with TRBD1 matching over 8 bases. This CDR3 is 13 amino acids long. Per the germline V gene, CDR1 is MGHDK and CDR2 is SYGVNS. The CDR3 sequence: CASQTGGDEKLFF. In nucleotides, the CDR3 is TGTGCGAGCCAAACAGGGGGAGATGAAAAACTGTTTTTT. Drawing the rest from reference TRBV25-1 and TRBJ1-4, the complete variable domain is EADIYQTPRYLVIGTGKKITLECSQTMGHDKMYWYQQDPGMELHLIHYSYGVNSTEKGDLSSESTVSRIRTEHFPLTLESARPSHTSQYLCASQTGGDEKLFFGSGTQLSVL.

The chain carries TRBV27 and TRBJ1-1, with 10 bases fitting TRBD1. The CDR3 has 14 residues. CDR1 is MNHEY, CDR2 SMNVEV, per germline (reference sequence). The V gene end was trimmed by 2 bases and the J gene end by 10 bases; junction bases not matched to a gene: 7. CDR3 loop: CASSLVRDRGRAFF. Here the CDR3 DNA reads TGTGCCAGCAGTTTAGTCCGGGACAGGGGCCGAGCTTTCTTT.

The chain couples TRBV6-7 to TRBJ1-1; no clear D. TRBV6-7 is given ORF status, its function remaining uncertain. V shed 2 bases and J shed 7 bases, with 11 bases lying between them. The CDR3 is made up of 13 amino acids. The CDR3 DNA reads as TGTGCCAGCAGTTACCAGAAGCCTGTTGAAGCTTTCTTT. Its translation is CASSYQKPVEAFF.

This chain uses TRBV29-1 with TRBJ2-2; D gene uncertain. The germline gives CDR1 SQVTM, CDR2 ANQGSEA. CDR3 length equals 14 residues. Trimming removed 6 bases at V and 0 bases at J, with 11 bases between. CDR3 residues: CSVGSRANTGELFF. CDR3 nucleotide sequence: TGCAGCGTCGGAAGTCGGGCGAACACCGGGGAGCTGTTTTTT.

This clone was detected once. CDR3 sequence: CASRDTGSNTEAFF. As DNA, the CDR3 is TGTGCCAGCAGAGACACCGGATCGAACACTGAAGCTTTCTTT. The genes are TRBV14 and TRBJ1-1; D call uncertain. CDR1 SGHDN and CDR2 FVKESK come from the germline V gene. The length of the CDR3 is 14 residues. V lost 6 bases and J 1 base, leaving 12 bases between the germline ends.

This chain links TRBV27 with TRBJ2-2; D not certain. This CDR3 has 14 residues. Germline-derived CDR1 and CDR2 are MNHEY and SMNVEV (reference sequence). The V end lost 6 bases, the J end lost 5 bases, and 13 bases lay between the germline ends. CDR3 sequence (DNA): TGTGCCAGCAGGGTAGGCTCCTTAACCGGGGAGCTGTTTTTT. Translating it yields CASRVGSLTGELFF.

This clone appeared once. The V call is TRBV27, the J call TRBJ2-3, with D uncertain. From germline, CDR1 is MNHEY and CDR2 SMNVEV (reference sequence). Trimming shortened V by 2 bases and J by 0 bases, and 9 bases separated the two germline ends. The CDR3 covers 15 residues. CDR3 sequence: CASSLNWASTDTQYF. The CDR3 nucleotides read TGTGCCAGCAGTTTAAACTGGGCTAGCACAGATACGCAGTATTTT.

The V gene is TRBV4-1, the J gene TRBJ1-5; D is unclear. From germline, CDR1 is MGHRA and CDR2 YSYEKL. The CDR3 loop spans 16 amino acids. V was shortened by 0 bases and J by 0 bases, with 9 bases between the two germline ends. DNA of the CDR3: TGCGCCAGCAGCCAAGATAACTCTTATAGCAATCAGCCCCAGCATTTT. Protein: CASSQDNSYSNQPQHF.

This chain joins TRBV18 and TRBJ2-1; 10 bases align to TRBD2. This CDR3 has 14 amino acids. CDR1 and CDR2 (germline): KGHSH, LQKENI. V gave up 3 bases and J gave up 8 bases; unmatched junction bases: 4. The CDR3 coding sequence is TGTGCCAGCTCACCCGGACTAGCGGTATATGAGCAGTTCTTC. This sequence encodes CASSPGLAVYEQFF.

The chain links TRBV6-6 to TRBJ1-4, with D perhaps TRBD1 (6 bases). The germline CDR1 and CDR2 sequences are MNHNY and SVGAGI (reference sequence). V gave up 2 bases and J gave up 5 bases, with 12 bases separating them. This CDR3 region has 15 residues. CDR3 residues: CASSYRDIRNEKLFF. Written as DNA, the CDR3 is TGTGCCAGCAGTTACCGGGACATAAGAAATGAAAAACTGTTTTTT.

The chain combines TRBV9 with TRBJ1-4, with TRBD1 matching over 8 bases. The CDR3 is 15 amino acids. The V gene end was trimmed by 0 bases and the J gene end by 8 bases; junction bases not matched to a gene: 6. CDR1 SGDLS and CDR2 YYNGEE come from the germline V gene. The CDR3 reads CASSVGTGGPEKLFF. CDR3 coding DNA: TGTGCCAGCAGCGTAGGAACAGGGGGTCCAGAAAAACTGTTTTTT.

The chain uses TRBV6-6 and TRBJ2-7; the match to TRBD2 covers 8 bases. This CDR3 spans 14 amino acids. With V trimmed by 6 bases and J by 2 bases, 6 bases remained unmatched. Germline-derived CDR1 and CDR2 are MNHNY and SVGAGI (reference sequence). The CDR3 here is CASRYSGGTYEQYF. Written as DNA, the CDR3 is TGTGCCAGCAGGTACAGCGGGGGCACCTACGAGCAGTACTTC.

The chain carries TRBV28 and TRBJ2-6; D might be TRBD1 (5 bases). Trimming cost V 4 bases and J 4 bases, with 11 bases left between them. Per the germline V gene, CDR1 is MDHEN and CDR2 is SYDVKM. CDR3 length equals 15 residues. CDR3 nucleotides: TGTGCCAGCAGTTCCATGGGGCCAGGGGCCAACGTCCTGACTTTC. Encoded protein: CASSSMGPGANVLTF.

This chain joins TRBV2 and TRBJ2-7, with a tentative D call TRBD1 (9 bases). Germline V gene lookup returns CDR1 SNHLY and CDR2 FYNNEI. This CDR3 is 18 amino acids long. V was clipped by 6 bases and J by 5 bases, with 29 bases between them. The CDR3 sequence: CASSGQGKYLAGEDEQYF. The CDR3 DNA reads TGTGCCAGCAGCGGACAGGGGAAGTATCTAGCGGGTGAAGACGAGCAGTACTTC.

This rearrangement joins TRBV18 to TRBJ1-2, with D perhaps TRBD1 (6 bases). The V end was cut by 1 base, the J end by 4 bases, with 13 bases between. Germline loops: CDR1 KGHSH, CDR2 LQKENI. The CDR3 consists of 15 residues. Written as DNA, the CDR3 is TGTGCCAGCTCACCACGGGGAACAGGGATCTATGGCTACACCTTC. Amino acids: CASSPRGTGIYGYTF.

The rearrangement links TRBV30 to TRBJ2-7; 9 bases agree with TRBD2. Per the germline V gene, CDR1 is GTSNPN and CDR2 is SVGIG (reference sequence). There are 17 residues in the CDR3. After removal of 1 base from V and 1 base from J, the junction contained 11 bases not matched to a gene. The CDR3 DNA reads TGTGCCTGGAGTGGACGAGTAGCGGGAGCGAGTTCCTACGAGCAGTACTTC. This gives the protein CAWSGRVAGASSYEQYF.

With regard to this clone: At one of its ends the junction is not consistent with the germline gene, which may arise from a read error. The chain is built from TRBV7-7 and TRBJ2-5; D remains unclear. Germline CDR1 SSHAT, CDR2 FNYEAQ (reference sequence). The CDR3 has 13 amino acids. Here the CDR3 reads CASSLSGGETQYF. CDR3 sequence (DNA): TGTGCTAGCAGCTTAAGTGGTGGGGAGACCCAGTACTTC. Full variable domain (outside the CDR3, taken from reference TRBV7-7 and TRBJ2-5): GAGVSQSPRYKVTKRGQDVTLRCDPISSHATLYWYQQALGQGPEFLTYFNYEAQPDKSGLPSDRFSAERPEGSISTLTIQRTEQRDSAMYRCASSLSGGETQYFGPGTRLLVL.